These 17 T cell receptor beta chains originate from one sample sequenced in a study of cytotoxic CD8 clonotypes in ibrutinib-treated CLL. Clones were sequenced by immunoSEQ multiplex PCR, and TCRdb holds only the in-frame ones, with some missing. Altogether nearly 50,000 clones are present, 50% to 65% being singletons, with the ten largest covering 25% to 35%. The sequences come from PBMCs, collected after 24 months of ibrutinib treatment. Every receptor here comes from a human donor with chronic lymphocytic leukemia.

This clone was counted a single time. This sequence joins TRBV25-1 and TRBJ1-2; 8 bases align to TRBD1. V shed 3 bases, J shed 1 base, and the junction held 7 bases outside the gene matches. This CDR3 is 16 amino acids long. Germline V gene data show CDR1 as MGHDK and CDR2 as SYGVNS. The CDR3 sequence: CASSEGQAVINYGYTF. CDR3 DNA: TGTGCCAGCAGTGAGGGACAGGCCGTAATTAACTATGGCTACACCTTC.

J is TRBJ1-1 and V is TRBV5-6; no reliable D call. This CDR3 is 15 amino acids long. In germline, CDR1 is SGHDT, CDR2 YYEEEE. V lost 3 bases, J lost 6 bases, and 18 bases lay in between. The chain's CDR3 is CASSSFLLVRAEAFF. The CDR3 DNA follows: TGTGCCAGCAGCTCATTCCTTTTGGTGAGGGCTGAAGCTTTCTTT.

This chain connects TRBV12-5 to TRBJ2-7; a weak D match, TRBD1 (6 bases). Germline-derived CDR1 and CDR2 are LGHNT and FRNRAP. This CDR3 is built from 14 residues. V was cut by 6 bases and J by 0 bases, with 12 bases left in between. CDR3 protein: CASGPTGPSYEQYF. In DNA form, the CDR3 reads TGTGCTAGTGGGCCTACAGGGCCCTCCTACGAGCAGTACTTC. Full variable domain (remainder filled in from reference TRBV12-5 and TRBJ2-7): DARVTQTPRHKVTEMGQEVTMRCQPILGHNTVFWYRQTMMQGLELLAYFRNRAPLDDSGMPKDRFSAEMPDATLATLKIQPSEPRDSAVYFCASGPTGPSYEQYFGPGTRLTVT.

The chain carries TRBV11-2 and TRBJ2-5, with D possibly being TRBD1 (5 bases). CDR1 is SGHAT and CDR2 is FQNNGV in the germline V gene. V was clipped by 1 base and J by 7 bases, with 16 bases between them. The CDR3 has 15 amino acids. The CDR3 DNA follows: TGTGCCAGCAGCTTAGGAGGCCCAGGGCTTTCGACCCAGTACTTC. Protein sequence: CASSLGGPGLSTQYF.

This chain uses TRBV5-5 with TRBJ1-1; D gene unclear. CDR3 length equals 12 residues. V gave up 1 base and J gave up 11 bases, with 12 bases separating them. Germline CDR1 reads SGHKS; CDR2 reads YYEKEE (reference sequence). The CDR3 spells CASSLNSMGAFF. CDR3 DNA sequence: TGTGCCAGCAGCTTGAATAGTATGGGGGCTTTCTTT.

The DNA for the CDR3 is TGTGCCAGCAGTGATGGCCTAGTGAGCTCCTACGAGCAGTACTTC. Protein product: CASSDGLVSSYEQYF. The V gene is TRBV2, the J gene TRBJ2-7; D ambiguous. V gave up 3 bases and J gave up 0 bases, with 12 bases separating them. The CDR3 totals 15 residues. From germline, CDR1 is SNHLY and CDR2 FYNNEI.

The chain carries TRBV7-6 and TRBJ2-3, with D perhaps being TRBD1 or TRBD2 (6 bases each). This CDR3 region has 17 residues. Trimming took 5 bases from V and 0 from J, leaving 18 bases between them. Per the germline V gene, CDR1 is SGHVS and CDR2 is FNYEAQ. DNA for the CDR3: TGTGCCAGCAGCCTTTCGGGGGCCGGGCCGAGCACAGATACGCAGTATTTT. Translated: CASSLSGAGPSTDTQYF.

Comment on this clone: This specimen includes other DNA sequences encoding the same CDR3. J is TRBJ2-7 and V is TRBV2; TRBD2 might be the D (5 bases). Trimming left V 8 bases short and J 4 bases short, with 9 bases between. Germline values: CDR1 SNHLY, CDR2 FYNNEI. This CDR3 is built from 11 residues. CDR3 protein: CASETSYEQYF. The CDR3 DNA is TGTGCCAGCGAAACTAGTTACGAGCAGTACTTC. The complete variable domain, with remaining parts taken from reference TRBV2 and TRBJ2-7, reads EPEVTQTPSHQVTQMGQEVILRCVPISNHLYFYWYRQILGQKVEFLVSFYNNEISEKSEIFDDQFSVERPDGSNFTLKIRSTKLEDSAMYFCASETSYEQYFGPGTRLTVT.

The chain recombines TRBV11-1 with TRBJ2-7, with D possibly matching TRBD2 (5 bases). The CDR3 length is 12 residues. V was pared by 2 bases and J by 7 bases, with 9 bases between. Per germline, CDR1 SGHAT and CDR2 FQDESV (reference sequence). The chain's CDR3 is CASSLRTGEQYF. The CDR3 DNA reads TGTGCCAGCAGCTTAAGGACGGGAGAGCAGTACTTC.

V gene TRBV9 combines with J gene TRBJ2-1, with 14 positions matching TRBD2. Germline V gene lookup returns CDR1 SGDLS and CDR2 YYNGEE. The V gene end was trimmed by 0 bases and the J gene end by 4 bases; junction bases not matched to a gene: 6. CDR3 length: 18 amino acids. CDR3 DNA sequence: TGTGCCAGCAGCGTAGAGGGACTAGCGGGGGTGAGTTACAATGAGCAGTTCTTC. This codes for CASSVEGLAGVSYNEQFF.

The V call is TRBV4-1, the J call TRBJ2-5, with TRBD2 matching over 13 bases. Trimming removed 2 bases from V and 7 bases from J; junction bases left unmatched: 7. This CDR3 region has 16 residues. Germline V gene lookup returns CDR1 MGHRA and CDR2 YSYEKL. The CDR3 spells CASSQPGLAGVGTQYF. Written as DNA, the CDR3 is TGCGCCAGCAGCCAACCCGGACTAGCGGGGGTGGGGACCCAGTACTTC.

CDR3 protein: CASSYSGGNGEQFF. The DNA for the CDR3 is TGTGCCAGCAGTTACTCTGGGGGCAACGGTGAGCAGTTCTTC. V is TRBV6-5 and J is TRBJ2-1; D is perhaps TRBD1 (6 bases). The CDR3 sequence is 14 residues long. The germline V gene has CDR1 MNHEY and CDR2 SVGAGI. The V and J ends lost 0 bases and 9 bases respectively, with 12 bases between them.

The genes are TRBV4-1 and TRBJ2-4; 7 bases are a match to TRBD2. Trimming at V came to 0 bases and at J to 9 bases, leaving 8 bases not matched to a gene. The CDR3 extends over 15 amino acids. The germline V gene encodes CDR1 MGHRA and CDR2 YSYEKL. The CDR3 spells CASSQDRMGGSIQYF. The DNA of the CDR3 is TGCGCCAGCAGCCAAGATCGGATGGGGGGGAGCATTCAGTACTTC.

V usage is TRBV15 and J usage is TRBJ1-5; maybe TRBD1 (5 bases). The CDR3 runs 14 residues. The V gene's germline CDR1 is LNHNV and CDR2 YYDKDF (reference sequence). V lost 3 bases and J lost 4, with 10 bases in between. This chain's CDR3 is CATSSGGRNQPQHF. The CDR3, as DNA: TGTGCCACCAGCAGTGGGGGACGGAATCAGCCCCAGCATTTT.

The sample holds one count of this clone. The chain is built from TRBV7-2 and TRBJ1-1, with a weak D call TRBD1 (6 bases). V lost 1 base and J lost 0, with 15 bases in between. The CDR3 length is 17 residues. The germline V gene encodes CDR1 SGHTA and CDR2 FQGNSA. The CDR3 protein is CASSLVGQGFMNTEAFF. The CDR3 region has the DNA TGTGCCAGCAGCTTAGTCGGTCAGGGGTTCATGAACACTGAAGCTTTCTTT.

This chain joins TRBV7-9 and TRBJ1-4; D might be TRBD1 (5 bases). Trimming removed 5 bases at V and 0 bases at J, with 13 bases between. The length of the CDR3 is 16 residues. Germline CDR1 and CDR2: SEHNR and FQNEAQ (reference sequence). This chain's CDR3 is CASSKGLTATNEKLFF. The CDR3 nucleotides are TGTGCCAGCAGCAAGGGGCTGACGGCAACTAATGAAAAACTGTTTTTT.

Only a few counts were recorded for this clone. The V gene is TRBV2, the J gene TRBJ1-2; D is uncertain. The CDR3 loop spans 13 amino acids. CDR1 and CDR2 from the germline V gene are SNHLY and FYNNEI. V shed 2 bases and J shed 5 bases, with 9 bases lying between them. The CDR3 protein is CASSENGIYGYTF. The CDR3 DNA is TGTGCCAGCAGTGAAAACGGGATATATGGCTACACCTTC.